The entry below describes one TCR beta chain. Its antigen is currently unknown. The data were obtained in a study of cytomegalovirus exposure and HLA in healthy donors. In the study overall: Among around 400 genotyped donors, roughly 81% fell in the Caucasian-associated ancestry cluster.

Study results and limitations: The authors later linked a missense DCLRE1C variant to TCR beta V- and J-gene trimming.

The V and J ends lost 2 bases and 2 bases respectively, with 13 bases between them. This CDR3 comprises 15 residues. From germline, CDR1 is SGHAT and CDR2 FQNNGV. PCR used 60 Vbeta primers and 13 Jbeta primers. TCRdb's copy holds only in-frame clones and misses some; the assay was immunoSEQ multiplex PCR. Here the sample spans around 210,000 clones, 70% to 85% being singletons. Healthy bone marrow donors made up the donors. The specimen sequenced was PBMCs. The chain has TRBV11-2 and TRBJ2-7; D is uncertain. The clonotype originates from a man between 45 and 60 years old in good health and CMV-seronegative. CDR3 amino acids: CASSLNAGITYEQYF. CDR3 DNA: TGTGCCAGCAGCTTAAATGCAGGAATCACCTACGAGCAGTACTTC.